This T cell receptor beta chain was recovered during a study of T cell responses to AZD1222 COVID-19 vaccine. Study results and limitations: Mapped onto spike, vaccine-associated CD4 TCRs spanned it and were dominant at 160-218 and 743-854. White British ancestry dominated among donors, who included more females, and clonal diversity was possibly underestimated.

Here immunoSEQ multiplex PCR was the method, and the copy in TCRdb shows in-frame clones only, minus some. The sample has around 140,000 clones, about 92% seen once. Regarding this clone: What it recognizes is unknown.

The specimen comprised peripheral blood, sampled after recovery from COVID-19. This TCR derives from an adult who had recovered from COVID-19.

The CDR3 spells CASSQVPVVSNQPQHF. DNA for the CDR3: TGTGCCAGCAGCCAAGTTCCGGTTGTGAGCAATCAGCCCCAGCATTTT. The rearrangement links TRBV3-1 (or the pseudogene TRBV3-2) to TRBJ1-5; D ambiguous. Germline-derived CDR1 and CDR2 are LGHDT and YNNKEL (reference sequence). The CDR3 runs 16 residues. V was cut by 1 base and J by 1 base, with 11 bases left in between.